This T cell receptor beta chain was captured in a study of T cell responses to AZD1222 COVID-19 vaccine. TCRdb keeps only in-frame clones here, not all; method: immunoSEQ multiplex PCR. The sample gives over 130,000 clones, around 94% of which show up once; 1.3% is in the top ten. CDR3 length: 16 residues. This clonotype originated in an adult in good health. The J gene is TRBJ1-6, the V gene TRBV21-1. TRBV21-1 counts as a pseudogene. The sequencing used peripheral blood, collected on day 0 of AZD1222 vaccination. The CDR3 nucleotides read TGTGCCAGCAGCAGCCCGAATGTTAAGGATGGTTCACCCCTCCACTTT. It specifies CASSSPNVKDGSPLHF.